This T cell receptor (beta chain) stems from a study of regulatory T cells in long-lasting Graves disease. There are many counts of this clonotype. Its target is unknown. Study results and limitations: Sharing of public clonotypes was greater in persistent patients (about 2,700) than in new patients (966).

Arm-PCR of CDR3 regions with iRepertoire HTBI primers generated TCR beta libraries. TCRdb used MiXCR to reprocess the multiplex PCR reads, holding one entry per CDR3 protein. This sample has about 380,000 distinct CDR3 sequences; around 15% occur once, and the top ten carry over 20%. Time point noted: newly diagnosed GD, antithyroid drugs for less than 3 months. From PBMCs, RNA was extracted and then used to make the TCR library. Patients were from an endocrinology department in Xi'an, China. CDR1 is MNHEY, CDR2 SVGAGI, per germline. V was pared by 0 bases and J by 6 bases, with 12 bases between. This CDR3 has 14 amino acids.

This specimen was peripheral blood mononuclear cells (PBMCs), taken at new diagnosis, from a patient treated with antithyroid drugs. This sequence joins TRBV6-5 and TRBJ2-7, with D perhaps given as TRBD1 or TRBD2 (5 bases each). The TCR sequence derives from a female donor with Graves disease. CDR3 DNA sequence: TGTGCCAGCAGTTACTCGAGAGGGGCTGGCGAGCAGTACTTC. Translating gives CASSYSRGAGEQYF.